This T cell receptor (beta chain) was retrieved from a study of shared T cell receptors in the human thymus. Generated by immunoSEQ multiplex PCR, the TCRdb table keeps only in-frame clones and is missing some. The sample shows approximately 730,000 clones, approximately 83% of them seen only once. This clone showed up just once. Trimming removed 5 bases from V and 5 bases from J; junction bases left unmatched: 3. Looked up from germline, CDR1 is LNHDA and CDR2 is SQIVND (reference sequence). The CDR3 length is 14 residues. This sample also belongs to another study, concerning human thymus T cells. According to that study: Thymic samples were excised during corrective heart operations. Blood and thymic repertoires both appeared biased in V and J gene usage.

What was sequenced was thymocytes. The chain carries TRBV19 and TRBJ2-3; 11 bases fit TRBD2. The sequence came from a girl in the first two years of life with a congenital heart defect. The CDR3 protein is CASSRGLAEDTQYF. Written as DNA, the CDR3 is TGTGCCAGTAGTCGGGGACTAGCGGAAGATACGCAGTATTTT. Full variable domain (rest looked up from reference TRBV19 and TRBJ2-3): DGGITQSPKYLFRKEGQNVTLSCEQNLNHDAMYWYRQDPGQGLRLIYYSQIVNDFQKGDIAEGYSVSREKKESFPLTVTSAQKNPTAFYLCASSRGLAEDTQYFGPGTRLTVL.